A selection of T cell receptor beta chains follows, all from one sample in a study of graft-versus-host responses after intestinal transplantation. Assay used: immunoSEQ multiplex PCR; TCRdb lists only in-frame clones, some missing. The table records approximately 21,000 clones, 55% to 60% of them present only once. The source material was alloreactive CD4+ T cells from a mixed lymphocyte reaction culture, sampled before intestinal transplant. These receptors were obtained from a human patient who received an intestinal transplant. The CDR3 runs from the conserved cysteine through the conserved F or W. D genes are given only for firm matches. Where a row states a size, it is once, few, many or the class of an expanded clone; other rows omit it.

V,size,D,J,CDR3,DNA
TRBV28,-,-,TRBJ2-1,CASSSWQGKNEQFF,TGTGCCAGCAGCTCGTGGCAGGGGAAGAATGAGCAGTTCTTC
TRBV6-6,-,TRBD1,TRBJ1-2,CASSRPGQGRLSYTF,TGTGCCAGCAGTCGACCGGGACAGGGGCGCCTCAGCTACACCTTC
TRBV18,-,TRBD1,TRBJ2-4,CASSFSTGGLSKNIQYF,TGTGCCAGCTCATTTTCGACAGGGGGCCTTTCCAAAAACATTCAGTACTTC
TRBV28,few,TRBD2,TRBJ2-1,CASSRPGLAGWYEQFF,TGTGCCAGCAGTCGACCGGGACTAGCGGGATGGTATGAGCAGTTCTTC
TRBV7-9,-,TRBD2,TRBJ2-6,CASRLAALSGANVLTF,TGTGCCAGCCGCCTAGCGGCCCTCTCTGGGGCCAACGTCCTGACTTTC
TRBV28,-,-,TRBJ2-6,CASSLGLERWSSGANVLTF,TGTGCCAGCAGTTTGGGGTTGGAGCGGTGGTCGTCTGGGGCCAACGTCCTGACTTTC
TRBV6-1,-,-,TRBJ2-7,CASSEARAYYEQYF,TGTGCCAGCAGTGAAGCGCGGGCGTACTACGAGCAGTACTTC
TRBV7-9,-,-,TRBJ1-2,CASSSQIWANYGYTF,TGTGCCAGCAGCTCACAGATCTGGGCTAACTATGGCTACACCTTC
TRBV7-2,-,-,TRBJ2-5,CASSTIPQETQYF,TGTGCCAGCAGCACAATCCCGCAAGAGACCCAGTACTTC
TRBV5-1,few,TRBD1,TRBJ2-3,CASSFPRQGAGDTQYF,TGCGCCAGCAGCTTCCCTCGACAGGGGGCTGGAGATACGCAGTATTTT
TRBV19,-,-,TRBJ1-1,CASSVQISQLNTEAFF,TGTGCCAGTAGTGTTCAAATTTCACAGCTGAACACTGAAGCTTTCTTT
TRBV6-1,-,-,TRBJ1-2,CASSVTGPHYGYTF,TGTGCCAGCAGTGTAACAGGGCCTCACTATGGCTACACCTTC
TRBV13,-,-,TRBJ1-2,CASGRALTLNYGYTF,TGTGCCAGCGGCAGGGCCTTAACCCTTAACTATGGCTACACCTTC
TRBV19,-,TRBD2,TRBJ2-5,CASSPGTSGRGGWRTQYF,TGTGCCAGTAGCCCCGGGACTAGCGGGAGAGGGGGCTGGCGGACCCAGTACTTC
TRBV19,-,TRBD1,TRBJ1-2,CASSSRGDRVRGYTF,TGTGCCAGTAGTAGCCGAGGGGACAGGGTTAGAGGCTACACCTTC
TRBV11-2,-,-,TRBJ2-2,CASSPRFATGNTGELFF,TGTGCCAGCAGCCCAAGGTTCGCAACAGGGAACACCGGGGAGCTGTTTTTT
TRBV13,-,TRBD1,TRBJ1-4,CASSLARGRLANEKLFF,TGTGCCAGCAGCTTGGCCAGGGGGCGCTTGGCTAATGAAAAACTGTTTTTT
TRBV6-1,-,TRBD1,TRBJ1-2,CASSYTMDRRNGYTF,TGTGCCAGCAGCTATACTATGGACAGGAGAAATGGCTACACCTTC
TRBV5-1,medium-sized,-,TRBJ2-7,CASSLEGVGFYEQYF,TGCGCCAGCAGCTTGGAGGGAGTAGGATTCTACGAGCAGTACTTC
TRBV30,-,-,TRBJ2-3,CAWSVVGVTDTQYF,TGTGCCTGGAGTGTGGTCGGGGTCACAGATACGCAGTATTTT
TRBV7-6,-,TRBD1,TRBJ1-1,CASSFTQGASRFF,TGTGCCAGCAGCTTTACACAGGGGGCTAGTCGTTTCTTT
TRBV9,-,TRBD1,TRBJ1-4,CASSVEGQGTGLFF,TGTGCCAGCAGCGTAGAAGGACAGGGGACGGGACTGTTTTTT
TRBV19,-,-,TRBJ1-5,CASSIAATSNQPQHF,TGTGCCAGTAGTATCGCAGCGACTAGCAATCAGCCCCAGCATTTT
TRBV18,few,TRBD1,TRBJ2-3,CASTRTGDQDTQYF,TGTGCCAGCACCCGGACAGGGGATCAAGATACGCAGTATTTT
TRBV15,-,-,TRBJ1-5,CATSRVREQPQHF,TGTGCCACCAGCAGAGTTAGAGAACAGCCCCAGCATTTT
TRBV7-9,-,-,TRBJ2-5,CASSLAWQGETQYF,TGTGCCAGCAGCTTAGCTTGGCAGGGAGAGACCCAGTACTTC